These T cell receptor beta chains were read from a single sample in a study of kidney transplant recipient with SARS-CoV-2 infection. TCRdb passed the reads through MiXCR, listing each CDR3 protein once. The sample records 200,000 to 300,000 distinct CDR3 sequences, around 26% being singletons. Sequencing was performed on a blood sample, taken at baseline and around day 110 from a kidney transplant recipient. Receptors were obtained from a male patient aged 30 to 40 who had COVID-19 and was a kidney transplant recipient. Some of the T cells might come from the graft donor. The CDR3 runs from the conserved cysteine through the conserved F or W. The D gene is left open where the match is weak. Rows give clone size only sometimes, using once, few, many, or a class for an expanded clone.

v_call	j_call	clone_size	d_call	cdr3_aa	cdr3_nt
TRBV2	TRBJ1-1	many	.	CASSPGRRTEAFF	TGTGCCAGCAGCCCGGGTCGGAGAACTGAAGCTTTCTTT
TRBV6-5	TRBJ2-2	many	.	CASVSGRAGTGELFF	TGTGCCAGCGTCTCCGGCAGGGCGGGCACCGGGGAGCTGTTTTTT
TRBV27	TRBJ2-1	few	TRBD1	CASSSRDRGGGEQFF	TGTGCCAGCAGTTCCCGGGACAGGGGTGGCGGTGAGCAGTTCTTC
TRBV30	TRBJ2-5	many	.	CAWSGGSETQYF	TGTGCCTGGAGCGGGGGCTCGGAGACCCAGTACTTC
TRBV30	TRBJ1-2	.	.	CAWSESRYGKTYGYTF	TGTGCCTGGAGTGAATCGCGTTATGGAAAGACCTATGGCTACACCTTC
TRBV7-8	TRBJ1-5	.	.	CASSFGGHYSSRPQHF	TGTGCCAGCAGCTTCGGGGGACACTATAGCAGTCGGCCCCAGCATTTT
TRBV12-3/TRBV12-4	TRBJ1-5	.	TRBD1	CANSTGGNQPQHF	TGTGCCAACAGTACAGGGGGCAATCAGCCCCAGCATTTT
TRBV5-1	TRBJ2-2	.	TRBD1	CASSGGQGASGEPFF	TGCGCCAGCAGCGGAGGACAGGGGGCTTCCGGGGAGCCGTTTTTT
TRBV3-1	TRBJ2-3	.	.	CASSGVSPIVMQDTQYF	TGTGCCAGCAGCGGGGTCTCTCCCATTGTCATGCAAGATACGCAGTATTTT
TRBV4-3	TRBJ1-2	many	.	CASSLITGRRKTYGYTF	TGCGCCAGCAGCCTCATCACAGGACGTCGAAAGACCTATGGCTACACCTTC
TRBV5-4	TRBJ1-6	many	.	CASSFDSQTNSPLHF	TGTGCCAGCAGCTTTGACAGCCAAACTAATTCACCCCTCCACTTT
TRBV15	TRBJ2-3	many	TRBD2	CATSRDTLAGAATDTQYF	TGTGCCACCAGCAGAGACACCTTAGCGGGAGCCGCCACAGATACGCAGTATTTT
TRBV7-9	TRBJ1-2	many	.	CASSLLRYHGKTYGYTF	TGTGCCAGCAGCCTTTTGCGATACCATGGAAAGACCTATGGCTACACCTTC
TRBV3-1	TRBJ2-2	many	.	CASSIGHPISGLTGELFF	TGTGCCAGCAGCATTGGACATCCCATTTCAGGCTTGACCGGGGAGCTGTTTTTT
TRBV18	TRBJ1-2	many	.	CASSNGNGQSNYGYTF	TGTGCCAGCTCGAATGGGAATGGACAGAGTAACTATGGCTACACCTTC
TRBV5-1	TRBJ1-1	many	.	CASSGGPRNTEAFF	TGCGCCAGCAGCGGAGGACCCCGAAACACTGAAGCTTTCTTT
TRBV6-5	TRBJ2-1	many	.	CASSYRPLSGDEQFF	TGTGCCAGCAGTTACCGGCCCTTATCCGGGGATGAGCAGTTCTTC
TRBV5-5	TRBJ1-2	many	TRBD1	CASSAGGSGYGYTF	TGTGCCAGCAGTGCAGGGGGCAGCGGCTATGGCTACACCTTC
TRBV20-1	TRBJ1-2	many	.	CSASGGGRGYTF	TGCAGTGCTAGTGGGGGAGGTCGGGGCTACACCTTC
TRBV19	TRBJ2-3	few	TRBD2	CASSIVAASGGYTDTQYF	TGTGCCAGTAGTATAGTGGCGGCTAGCGGGGGGTACACAGATACGCAGTATTTT
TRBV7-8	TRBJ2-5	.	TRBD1	CASSLKGQQETQYF	TGTGCCAGCAGCCTCAAGGGACAGCAAGAGACCCAGTACTTC
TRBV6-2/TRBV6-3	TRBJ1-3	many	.	CASSFPLGARSGNTIYF	TGTGCCAGCAGTTTCCCTCTTGGGGCCCGCTCTGGAAACACCATATATTTT
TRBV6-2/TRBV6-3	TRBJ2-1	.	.	CASSYSVLSSYNEQFF	TGTGCCAGCAGTTACTCGGTCCTGAGCTCCTACAATGAGCAGTTCTTC
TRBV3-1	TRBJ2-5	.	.	CAGSTSNPISFSETQYF	TGTGCCGGCAGCACTTCAAATCCCATTTCTTTCTCTGAGACCCAGTACTTC
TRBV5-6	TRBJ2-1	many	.	CASSLALIAYNEQFF	TGTGCCAGCAGCTTGGCCTTAATAGCCTACAATGAGCAGTTCTTC
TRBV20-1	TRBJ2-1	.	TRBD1	CSARVPGQGSPYNEQFF	TGCAGTGCTAGAGTCCCGGGACAGGGGAGCCCGTACAATGAGCAGTTCTTC
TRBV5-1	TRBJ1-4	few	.	CASHPGDVNEKLFF	TGCGCCAGTCATCCAGGGGACGTTAATGAAAAACTGTTTTTT
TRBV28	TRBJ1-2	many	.	CASSLQRGLGYGYTF	TGTGCCAGCAGTTTACAGAGGGGACTGGGGTATGGCTACACCTTC
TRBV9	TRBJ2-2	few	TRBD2	CASSRSGLAGYTGELFF	TGTGCCAGCAGCAGATCCGGACTAGCGGGGTATACCGGGGAGCTGTTTTTT
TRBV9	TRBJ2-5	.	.	CASSASGTPGETQYF	TGTGCCAGCAGCGCTTCCGGGACTCCGGGTGAGACCCAGTACTTC
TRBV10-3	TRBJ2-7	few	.	CAISELVGFGEQYF	TGTGCCATCAGTGAGCTAGTGGGGTTTGGGGAGCAGTACTTC
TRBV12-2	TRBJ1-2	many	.	CASRQHVTPRKTYGYTF	TGTGCAAGTCGCCAACATGTGACTCCACGAAAGACCTATGGCTACACCTTC
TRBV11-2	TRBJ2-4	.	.	CASSLVFMGAGNIQHF	TGTGCCAGCAGCTTAGTTTTCATGGGGGCTGGAAACATTCAGCACTTC
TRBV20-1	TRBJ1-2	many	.	CSAGTTLFRKTYGYTF	TGCAGTGCTGGTACTACGCTGTTTCGAAAGACCTATGGCTACACCTTC
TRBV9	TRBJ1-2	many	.	CASLCEYSRKTYGYTF	TGTGCCAGCTTATGTGAGTACTCAAGAAAGACCTATGGCTACACCTTC
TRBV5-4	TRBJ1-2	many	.	CASFVNVPGKTYGYTF	TGTGCCAGCTTTGTGAACGTACCAGGAAAGACCTATGGCTACACCTTC
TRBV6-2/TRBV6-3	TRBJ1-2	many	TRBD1	CASSYPGTAYGYTF	TGTGCCAGCAGTTACCCTGGGACAGCCTATGGCTACACCTTC
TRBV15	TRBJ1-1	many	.	CATSRSRSTEAFF	TGTGCCACCAGCAGGAGTAGGAGCACTGAAGCTTTCTTT
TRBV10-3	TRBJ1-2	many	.	CAISESTTNYGYTF	TGTGCCATCAGTGAGTCGACGACTAACTATGGCTACACCTTC